This T cell receptor (beta chain) stems from a study of T cells in Graves' hyperthyroidism and ophthalmopathy (dated by TCRdb to the late 2010s). About the investigation overall: Peripheral blood samples were taken at the time of initial diagnosis, prior to any treatment. TCR V-J signatures able to tell the groups apart were searched for in a discovery cohort of 100 or so patients, of whom more than 40 had Graves' ophthalmopathy and roughly 59 had stable Graves' hyperthyroidism. In addition, the study compared T-cell repertoires in thyroid tissue and in blood from several Graves' hyperthyroidism patients. According to the paper, TCR Vbeta CDR3 sequencing was carried out on 135 peripheral blood samples, which came from under 50 ophthalmopathy, 80 or so hyperthyroidism and roughly 17 progressor patients. After blood sampling, hyperthyroidism patients were treated with methimazole at a starting dose of 30 mg daily, and ophthalmopathy patients were treated with high-dose intravenous methylprednisolone. For training and testing, the approximately 97 patients in the discovery cohort were randomly divided in a 7:3 ratio. Prospective prediction of ophthalmopathy was tested in an independent validation cohort consisting of about 20 hyperthyroidism patients and over 15 patients who later progressed to ophthalmopathy.

Overall study results and their limits: Most expanded thyroid clonotypes (frequency above 0.001) were also found in blood, which suggests that blood repertoires may mirror thyroid immune responses. Sample size was not statistically predetermined, and blinding of investigators to group allocation was not performed. A 13 V-J signature model separated ophthalmopathy from stable hyperthyroidism, with roughly 88% sensitivity and roughly 81% specificity in cross-validation and 80%/75% in testing. In validation, the model predicted progression to ophthalmopathy with 55% to 71% sensitivity and 72% to 75% specificity, a median of roughly seven months before onset.

The CDR3, from cysteine to phenylalanine, totals 13 residues. Left in the record is the CDR3 DNA by itself, 39 bases read in frame from the first base. Trimming removed 0 bases from V and 9 bases from J; the gene matches leave 4 bases unexplained. Per the germline V gene (reference sequence), DFQATT is the CDR1 and SNEGSKA is the CDR2. In the case of this clonotype: The antigen this receptor binds is unknown. Base qualities were left out, and no much larger clone turns up one base away.

Moderately to severely active disease, a Clinical Activity Score of at least 3, a NOSPECS grade of at least 4, and a duration under 3 months were present in ophthalmopathy patients. The study excluded patients with uncontrolled infections, other autoimmune diseases, pregnancy or lactation. Diagnoses were established on the basis of clinical symptoms, serum thyroxine and TRAb, thyroid ultrasound, and orbital computed tomography. PBMCs were isolated from approximately 10 ml of fresh peripheral blood by Ficoll-Paque density gradient centrifugation. Trizol reagent was used to extract total RNA, and RNA quality was then checked on an Agilent 2100 Bioanalyzer. The TCR beta CDR3 regions were amplified from RNA transcripts. The first round of RT-PCR for the TCR CDR3 was performed with the HTBI primer set and the Qiagen OneStep RT-PCR kit. Libraries were constructed in a second round of multiplex PCR, after which size selection and purification were carried out. Libraries were sequenced paired-end with 100 bp reads on an Illumina HiSeq2000. The authors' analysis ran thus. Raw data were processed with SOAPnuke, discarding reads with adapters, uncalled bases, mean Phred below 15, or no exact constant-primer or identifier match. High-quality paired reads were merged using COPE v1.2.5, and each unique nucleotide sequence was defined as a clonotype. Clonotypes were aligned to IMGT TRBV, TRBD and TRBJ reference segments using MiTCR v1.1. The analysis was restricted to V-J combinations with a frequency above 0.0001, which together covered just over 99% of the repertoires. A TCS score was defined as the ratio between F50 (clonal expansion) and ExV (chaos), using BLOSUM62-based TCRdist between CDR3 peptides within each V-J. Welch's t-statistics and random forest reduced 500 to 650 V-J features to about 12, which were used in a naive Bayes classifier (R e1071). TCRdb trimmed the raw reads at Q25, called clones with MiXCR and kept productive beta chains. Identical CDR3 proteins give one entry, which carries the most common genes and DNA. The V and J calls reflect TCRdb's pipeline rather than the authors' work. This sample comprises about 250,000 distinct CDR3 sequences, 20% to 25% of them detected only once. Around 62% of the sample belongs to the ten largest clones.

The sequencing sample was made of blood. The sequence came from a young man with Graves' ophthalmopathy. Rearrangement joined TRBV20-1 to TRBJ2-1, with 8 bases aligning to TRBD1. DNA sequence: TGCAGTGCTAGAGATCCCAGGGGGCTTGAGCAGTTCTTC. Protein translation: CSARDPRGLEQFF.